This T cell receptor (beta chain) was sequenced in a study of blood T cell repertoires in COVID-19 (dated by TCRdb to about 2020). Study-wide context: Samples from collaborators originated in the United States, Italy and Spain and spanned both the acute and convalescent phases of COVID-19. The material from the prospective study consisted of cDNA or gDNA derived from T cells, B-cell-depleted T cells, or PBMCs. The dataset comprised deeply sampled blood TCRbeta repertoires from subjects exposed to, actively infected with, or recovered from COVID-19. The repertoires were made available in a free public database intended to serve as a resource for research on the immune response to SARS-CoV-2. Samples were obtained from the ongoing ImmuneRACE study (first 160 participants) and from some 1,200 subjects provided by 6 global collaborators. Nearly every sample came with metadata listing a de-identified subject ID, COVID-19 status, age in years and sex. Where HLA class I and class II types were available, the types were taken from metadata supplied by the sample provider, not from assay-based typing. What the work shows at the level of the full study, not this receptor alone: The amount of clinical and demographic metadata varied by source and participant and was provided uncurated.

In the prospective study, participants were roughly 18 to 100 years old, resided in about two dozen geographic areas of the United States, and were enrolled through a virtual design. In the prospective study, cohorts were assigned on the basis of participant-reported clinical history obtained from a screening survey and a study questionnaire. In the prospective study, mobile phlebotomists collected whole blood, serum and a nasopharyngeal or oropharyngeal swab from each participant. Prospective study participants could optionally give additional blood draws and questionnaires over a roughly 2-month period. Blood samples from the prospective study were shipped frozen or at room temperature prior to DNA extraction. From the cysteine up to the phenylalanine, the CDR3 has a length of 17 residues. Only the CDR3 part of the read is kept: 51 bases, read in frame from the first base. Here V drops 3 bases and J drops 8 bases, and the junction holds 13 bases not matched to any gene. Looking up the germline V gene yields CDR1 SGHAT and CDR2 FQNNGV.

TCRbeta CDR3 regions were amplified from genomic DNA using the immunoSEQ Assay, a bias-controlled multiplex PCR. The authors' analysis ran thus. The number of nucleated cells in each sample was estimated by amplification of reference gene primers within the assay. Sequence reads were collapsed and filtered to measure the absolute abundance of every unique TCRbeta CDR3 rearrangement. Productive Simpson clonality was computed per sample as the square root of Simpson's diversity index over productive rearrangements. Sourced from immuneACCESS, this table was stored by TCRdb with only in-frame sequences that have V and J called. A share of the clones is absent; for the studies checked, an unresolved V gene accounts for under half, and the remainder has no known explanation. V, J and clone size derive from that table, while D and trimming were established from the DNA sequence. This sample gives roughly 400,000 clones in total; approximately 86% of them show up just once. Jointly, the top ten make up 2% to 2.5% of the sample.

Details on this clone: Its antigen is not yet known. No quality values exist for individual bases; no much larger clone is one base distant.

The sample taken for sequencing was PBMCs or T cells enriched from blood (not recorded which). The receptor comes from a woman aged 35 to 49 with acute COVID-19. The rearranged chain carries TRBV11-2 and TRBJ2-1; 10 junctional bases match TRBD2. The nucleotides read TGTGCCAGCAGCTTGTTTTTAAAGCGGGGGGGCTTCCATGAGCAGTTCTTC. Translated, it gives CASSLFLKRGGFHEQFF.